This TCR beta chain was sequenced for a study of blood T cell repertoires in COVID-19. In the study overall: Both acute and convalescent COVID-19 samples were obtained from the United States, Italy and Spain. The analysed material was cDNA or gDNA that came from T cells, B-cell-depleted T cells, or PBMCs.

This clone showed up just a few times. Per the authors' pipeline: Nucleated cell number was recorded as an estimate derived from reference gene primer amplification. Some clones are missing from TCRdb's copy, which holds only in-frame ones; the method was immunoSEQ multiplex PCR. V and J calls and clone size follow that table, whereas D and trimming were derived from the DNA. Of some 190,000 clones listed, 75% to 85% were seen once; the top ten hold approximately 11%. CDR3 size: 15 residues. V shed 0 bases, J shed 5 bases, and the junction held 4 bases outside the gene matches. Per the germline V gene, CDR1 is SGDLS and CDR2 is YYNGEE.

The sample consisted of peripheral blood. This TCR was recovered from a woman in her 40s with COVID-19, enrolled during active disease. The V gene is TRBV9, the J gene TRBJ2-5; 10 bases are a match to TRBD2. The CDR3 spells CASSVVLAGDETQYF. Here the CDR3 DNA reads TGTGCCAGCAGCGTAGTGCTAGCGGGAGATGAGACCCAGTACTTC.